This T cell receptor beta chain was captured by sequencing in a study of human T cells and chemical hapten exposure. Using its own MiXCR run on the RACE reads, TCRdb lists one record per CDR3 protein. The top ten hold more than 1.3% of the sample, which has 95,000 to 130,000 distinct CDR3 sequences, 12% seen once. The V gene's germline CDR1 is SGHTA and CDR2 FQGNSA. CDR3 length: 15 residues. The V end lost 0 bases, the J end lost 5 bases, and 13 bases lay between the germline ends. As to time point: patch test 1, 2 weeks after DPC sensitization. Treatment in this sample: therapeutic diphenylcyclopropenone sensitization with weekly scalp DPC.

The material was whole blood, obtained in connection with sensitization to the hapten diphenylcyclopropenone (DPC). The TCR originated in a woman between 50 and 59 years old with alopecia areata. Some clones in this sample may be carry-over from other donors' samples. The chain links TRBV7-2 to TRBJ1-2; D ambiguous. The chain's CDR3 is CASSLARRSIYGYTF. CDR3 DNA: TGTGCCAGCAGCTTAGCCAGACGAAGCATTTATGGCTACACCTTC.